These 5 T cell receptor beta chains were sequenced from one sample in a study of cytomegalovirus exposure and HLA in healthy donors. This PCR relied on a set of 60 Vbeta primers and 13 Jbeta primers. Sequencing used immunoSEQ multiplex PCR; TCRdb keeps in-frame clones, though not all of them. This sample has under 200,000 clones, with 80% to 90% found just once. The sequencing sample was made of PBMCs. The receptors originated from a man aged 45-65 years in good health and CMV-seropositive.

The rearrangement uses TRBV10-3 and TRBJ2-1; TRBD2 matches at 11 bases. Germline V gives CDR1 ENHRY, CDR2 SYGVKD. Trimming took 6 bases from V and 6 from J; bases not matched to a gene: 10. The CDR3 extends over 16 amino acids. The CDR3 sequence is CAISSRGLAGGNEQFF. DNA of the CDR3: TGTGCCATCAGCTCCAGGGGTCTAGCGGGGGGCAATGAGCAGTTCTTC.

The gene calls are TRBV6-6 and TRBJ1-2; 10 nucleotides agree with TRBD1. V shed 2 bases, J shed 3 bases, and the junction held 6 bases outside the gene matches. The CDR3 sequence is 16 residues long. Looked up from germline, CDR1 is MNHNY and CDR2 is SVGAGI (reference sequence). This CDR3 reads CASSYTPGTGDYGYTF. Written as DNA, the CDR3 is TGTGCCAGCAGTTACACCCCCGGGACAGGGGACTATGGCTACACCTTC.

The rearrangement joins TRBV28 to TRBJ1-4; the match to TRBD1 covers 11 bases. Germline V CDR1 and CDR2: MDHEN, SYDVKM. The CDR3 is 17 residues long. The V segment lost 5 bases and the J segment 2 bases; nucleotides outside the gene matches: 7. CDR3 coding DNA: TGTGCCAGCAGTACGAGGACAGGGGGCGCGACTAATGAAAAACTGTTTTTT. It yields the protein CASSTRTGGATNEKLFF.

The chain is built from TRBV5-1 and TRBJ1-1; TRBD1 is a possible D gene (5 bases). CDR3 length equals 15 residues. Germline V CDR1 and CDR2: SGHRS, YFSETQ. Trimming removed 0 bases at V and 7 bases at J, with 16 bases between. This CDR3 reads CASSLEAAGGVEAFF. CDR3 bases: TGCGCCAGCAGCTTGGAGGCCGCCGGAGGGGTTGAAGCTTTCTTT.

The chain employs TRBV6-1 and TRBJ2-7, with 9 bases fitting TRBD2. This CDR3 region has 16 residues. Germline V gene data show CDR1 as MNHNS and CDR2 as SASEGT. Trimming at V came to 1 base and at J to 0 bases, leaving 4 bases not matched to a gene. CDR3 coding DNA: TGTGCCAGCAGTGAAGGGCGGGGGGGTTTCTCCTACGAGCAGTACTTC. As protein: CASSEGRGGFSYEQYF.